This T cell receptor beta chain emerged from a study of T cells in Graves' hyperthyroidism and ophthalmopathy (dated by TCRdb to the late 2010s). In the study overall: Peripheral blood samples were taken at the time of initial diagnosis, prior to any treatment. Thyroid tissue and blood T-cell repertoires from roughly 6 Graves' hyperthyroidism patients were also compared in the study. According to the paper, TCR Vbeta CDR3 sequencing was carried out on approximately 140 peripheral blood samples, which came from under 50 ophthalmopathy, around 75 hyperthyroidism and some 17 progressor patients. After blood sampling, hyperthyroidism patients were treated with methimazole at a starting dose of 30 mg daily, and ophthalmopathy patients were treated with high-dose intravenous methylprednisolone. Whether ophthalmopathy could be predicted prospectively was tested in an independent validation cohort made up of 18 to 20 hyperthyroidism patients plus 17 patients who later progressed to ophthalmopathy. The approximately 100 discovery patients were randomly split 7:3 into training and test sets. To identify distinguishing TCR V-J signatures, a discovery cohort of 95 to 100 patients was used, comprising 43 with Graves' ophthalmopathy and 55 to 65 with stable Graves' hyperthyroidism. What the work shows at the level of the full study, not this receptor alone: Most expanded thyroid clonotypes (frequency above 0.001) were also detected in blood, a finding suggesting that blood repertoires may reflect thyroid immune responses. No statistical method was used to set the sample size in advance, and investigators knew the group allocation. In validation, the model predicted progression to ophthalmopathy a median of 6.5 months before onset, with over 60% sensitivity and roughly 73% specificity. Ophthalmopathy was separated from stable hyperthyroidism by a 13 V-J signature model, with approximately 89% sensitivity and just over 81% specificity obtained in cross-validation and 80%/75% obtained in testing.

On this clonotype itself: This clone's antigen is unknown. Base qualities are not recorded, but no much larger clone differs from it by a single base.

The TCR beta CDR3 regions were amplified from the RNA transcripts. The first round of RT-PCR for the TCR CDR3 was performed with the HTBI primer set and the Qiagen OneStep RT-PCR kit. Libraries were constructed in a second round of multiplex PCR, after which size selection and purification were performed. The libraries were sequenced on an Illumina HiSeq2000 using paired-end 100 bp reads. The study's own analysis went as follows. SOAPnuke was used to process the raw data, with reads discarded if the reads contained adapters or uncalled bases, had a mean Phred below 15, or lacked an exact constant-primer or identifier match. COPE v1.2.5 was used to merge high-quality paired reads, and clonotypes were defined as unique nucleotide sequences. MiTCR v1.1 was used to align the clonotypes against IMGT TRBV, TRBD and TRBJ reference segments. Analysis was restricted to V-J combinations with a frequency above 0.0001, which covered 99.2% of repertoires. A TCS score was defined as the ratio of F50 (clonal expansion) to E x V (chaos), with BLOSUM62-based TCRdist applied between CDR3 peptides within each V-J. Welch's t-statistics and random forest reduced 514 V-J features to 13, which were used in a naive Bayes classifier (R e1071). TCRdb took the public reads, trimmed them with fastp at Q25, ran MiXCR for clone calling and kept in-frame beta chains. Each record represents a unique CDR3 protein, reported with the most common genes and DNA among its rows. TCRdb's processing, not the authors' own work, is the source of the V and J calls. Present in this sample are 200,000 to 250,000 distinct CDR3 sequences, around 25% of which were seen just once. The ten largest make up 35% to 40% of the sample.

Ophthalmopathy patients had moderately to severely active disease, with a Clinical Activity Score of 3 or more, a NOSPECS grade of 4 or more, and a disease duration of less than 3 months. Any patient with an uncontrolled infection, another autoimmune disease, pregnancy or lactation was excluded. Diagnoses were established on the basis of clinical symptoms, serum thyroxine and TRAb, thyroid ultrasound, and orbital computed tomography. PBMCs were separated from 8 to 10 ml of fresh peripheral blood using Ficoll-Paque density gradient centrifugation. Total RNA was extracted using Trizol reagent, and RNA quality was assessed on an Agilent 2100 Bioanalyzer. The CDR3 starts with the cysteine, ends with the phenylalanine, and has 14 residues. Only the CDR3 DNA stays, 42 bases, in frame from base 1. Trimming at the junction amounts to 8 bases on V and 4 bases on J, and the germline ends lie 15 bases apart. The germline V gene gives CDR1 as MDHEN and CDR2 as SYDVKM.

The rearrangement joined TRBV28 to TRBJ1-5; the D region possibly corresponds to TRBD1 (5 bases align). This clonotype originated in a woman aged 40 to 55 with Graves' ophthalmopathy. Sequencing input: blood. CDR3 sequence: CASGRQTGNQPQHF. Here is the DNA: TGTGCCAGCGGCCGACAGACGGGAAATCAGCCCCAGCATTTT.